One sample yielded the 15 T cell receptor beta chains listed below, sequenced in a study of cytomegalovirus exposure and HLA in healthy donors. The PCR was carried out with 60 Vbeta primers and 13 Jbeta primers. Repertoires were generated with immunoSEQ multiplex PCR, while TCRdb's copy carries only in-frame clones and drops some. The top ten hold over 1% of the sample, which has some 170,000 clones, about 10% seen once. Material for sequencing was PBMCs. The origin of the receptors is a woman aged 25 to 39 in good health and CMV-seropositive.

This clone was observed a few times. The chain joins TRBV27 to TRBJ2-3, with TRBD2 as a possible D gene (5 bases). From germline, CDR1 is MNHEY and CDR2 SMNVEV (reference sequence). The CDR3 runs to 13 residues. Between the trimmed V and J ends, which lost 4 bases and 4 bases, there was a span of 9 bases. CDR3 loop: CASSSPGSDTQYF. The CDR3 nucleotides read TGTGCCAGCAGTTCCCCGGGATCAGATACGCAGTATTTT.

This clone was picked up a small number of times. The germline gene is not matched at one end of the junction; a read error may be the cause. The V call is TRBV29-1, the J call TRBJ1-5; possible D gene TRBD1, 6 bases. The CDR3 covers 12 residues. Germline V gene lookup returns CDR1 SQVTM and CDR2 ANQGSEA. Here the CDR3 DNA reads TGCGGCGTACAGGGTCCGAATCAGCCCCAGCATTTT. This translates into CGVQGPNQPQHF.

This clone was counted a few times. This chain connects TRBV5-1 to TRBJ1-1, with TRBD1 matching 7 bases. The ends lost 1 base at V and 1 base at J; junction bases unmatched: 4. Germline V gene lookup returns CDR1 SGHRS and CDR2 YFSETQ. This CDR3 is 15 amino acids long. CDR3 amino acids: CASSLQGGPNTEAFF. DNA for the CDR3: TGCGCCAGCAGCTTGCAGGGGGGCCCGAACACTGAAGCTTTCTTT.

This clone has just a few counts. V usage is TRBV6-5 and J usage is TRBJ2-3, with a tentative D call TRBD1 (5 bases). This CDR3 region has 15 residues. CDR1 and CDR2 (germline): MNHEY, SVGAGI. V dropped 2 bases and J dropped 2 bases, with 11 bases sitting between them. The CDR3 loop reads CASSYGPGSTDTQYF. In DNA, the CDR3 is TGTGCCAGCAGTTACGGGCCAGGGTCCACAGATACGCAGTATTTT.

This clone has just a few counts. Here the CDR3 reads CASRGQHTGELFF. Here the CDR3 DNA reads TGTGCCAGCAGAGGACAGCACACCGGGGAGCTGTTTTTT. The chain joins TRBV6-1 to TRBJ2-2, with D perhaps matching TRBD1 (6 bases). CDR3 length: 13 amino acids. Per germline, CDR1 MNHNS and CDR2 SASEGT. Trimming left V 6 bases short and J 3 bases short, with 8 bases between.

This clone was detected only a few times. The chain combines TRBV7-9 with TRBJ2-5; D is undetermined. Trimming took off 1 base at V and 4 bases at J, with 4 bases between the two ends. Germline loops: CDR1 SEHNR, CDR2 FQNEAQ (reference sequence). CDR3 length equals 12 residues. In DNA, the CDR3 is TGTGCCAGCAGCTTAGTATCAGAGACCCAGTACTTC. Translated: CASSLVSETQYF.

The table lists this clone with a few counts. In DNA form, the CDR3 reads TGCGCCAGCAGCCCCCGGCAGAGGGTGGACACCGGGGAGCTGTTTTTT. Translation: CASSPRQRVDTGELFF. The chain couples TRBV4-1 to TRBJ2-2; D is possibly TRBD2 (5 bases). The V end was cut by 4 bases, the J end by 3 bases, with 15 bases between. The length of the CDR3 is 16 residues. Per the germline V gene, CDR1 is MGHRA and CDR2 is YSYEKL.

The V call is TRBV6-1, the J call TRBJ1-2; D is perhaps TRBD1 (6 bases). Trimming stripped 1 base from V and 8 bases from J, with 14 bases between. Germline lookup yields CDR1 MNHNS and CDR2 SASEGT. The CDR3 totals 14 residues. CDR3 loop: CASSEVRGEDGYTF. In DNA, the CDR3 is TGTGCCAGCAGTGAAGTCAGGGGAGAGGACGGCTACACCTTC.

This clone was detected only a few times. DNA for the CDR3: TGTGCCAGCGAGGGGACAGGGACTAGCACAGATACGCAGTATTTT. Amino acids: CASEGTGTSTDTQYF. The J gene is TRBJ2-3, the V gene TRBV2; 9 nucleotides agree with TRBD1. This CDR3 is 15 amino acids long. Trimming at V came to 8 bases and at J to 0 bases, leaving 6 bases not matched to a gene. Per the germline V gene, CDR1 is SNHLY and CDR2 is FYNNEI.

This clone was counted only a few times. This chain joins TRBV23-1 and TRBJ1-2, with TRBD1 as a possible D gene (5 bases). TRBV23-1 qualifies as an ORF whose function is uncertain. Trimming removed 4 bases at V and 4 bases at J, with 22 bases between. There are 17 residues in the CDR3. The CDR3 nucleotides are TGCGCCAGCAGTCGCCCCTCTTGTCGGGGGTCGCGCTATGGCTACACCTTC. Amino acids: CASSRPSCRGSRYGYTF.

The genes are TRBV7-8 and TRBJ2-2; no firm D call. The CDR3 has 14 amino acids. Trimming pared 2 bases from V and 1 base from J, leaving 5 bases between. Germline V gene data show CDR1 as SGHVS and CDR2 as FQNEAQ. CDR3 region: CASSLRVNTGELFF. CDR3 nucleotide sequence: TGTGCCAGCAGCTTAAGAGTGAACACCGGGGAGCTGTTTTTT.

With regard to this clone: At the DNA level, this CDR3 is encoded by other sequences in the same sample as well. The rearrangement joins TRBV7-9 to TRBJ2-7, with a tentative D call TRBD2 (6 bases). Germline CDR1 reads SEHNR; CDR2 reads FQNEAQ (reference sequence). V was shortened by 0 bases and J by 0 bases, with 6 bases between the two germline ends. The CDR3 consists of 14 residues. The CDR3 reads CASSLAGGSYEQYF. CDR3 DNA: TGTGCCAGCAGCTTAGCGGGAGGCTCCTACGAGCAGTACTTC.

This clone has just a few counts. The chain has TRBV19 and TRBJ1-5, with D perhaps TRBD1 (6 bases). V shed 1 base and J shed 1 base, with 8 bases lying between them. Germline CDR1 reads LNHDA; CDR2 reads SQIVND (reference sequence). The CDR3 consists of 15 residues. The CDR3 sequence: CASSIGDISNQPQHF. CDR3 bases: TGTGCCAGTAGTATAGGGGACATCAGCAATCAGCCCCAGCATTTT.

This clone has only a few counts. V usage is TRBV2 and J usage is TRBJ1-2, with a weak D call TRBD1 (6 bases). Germline V gene sequence: CDR1 SNHLY, CDR2 FYNNEI. The CDR3 totals 14 residues. The V and J ends lost 4 bases and 4 bases respectively, with 13 bases between them. CDR3 sequence reads: CASSVGGRSYGYTF. In DNA, the CDR3 is TGTGCCAGCAGTGTCGGGGGGCGCAGCTATGGCTACACCTTC. Full variable domain (rest looked up from reference TRBV2 and TRBJ1-2): EPEVTQTPSHQVTQMGQEVILRCVPISNHLYFYWYRQILGQKVEFLVSFYNNEISEKSEIFDDQFSVERPDGSNFTLKIRSTKLEDSAMYFCASSVGGRSYGYTFGSGTRLTVV.

The chain uses TRBV11-2 and TRBJ2-7, with 12 bases matching TRBD2. Germline CDR1 reads SGHAT; CDR2 reads FQNNGV. V was pared by 3 bases and J by 2 bases, with 11 bases of the junction left unmatched. The CDR3 totals 18 residues. The DNA of the CDR3 is TGTGCCAGCAGCTTGAGGACCGGCCGGACTAGCGGGACCTACGAGCAGTACTTC. Translating gives CASSLRTGRTSGTYEQYF.